The 11 T cell receptor beta chains presented below share a single source sample, sequenced in a study of T cell responses to AZD1222 COVID-19 vaccine. Generated by immunoSEQ multiplex PCR, the TCRdb table keeps only in-frame clones and is missing some. The data hold 100,000 to 150,000 clones, with 89% observed a single time. The sequencing used peripheral blood, collected on day 0 of AZD1222 vaccination. Receptors originate from an adult in good health.

The V gene is TRBV29-1, the J gene TRBJ1-2, with 10 positions matching TRBD1. The CDR3 is made up of 14 amino acids. Trimming at V came to 4 bases and at J to 5 bases, leaving 7 bases not matched to a gene. Germline V CDR1 and CDR2: SQVTM, ANQGSEA. CDR3 nucleotides: TGCAGCGTTGCTGGGACAGGGGACCTTTATGGCTACACCTTC. Translation gives CSVAGTGDLYGYTF.

The CDR3 sequence is CASSSPRDTEAFF. The CDR3 DNA reads TGTGCCAGCAGTTCGCCACGGGACACTGAAGCTTTCTTT. V and J are TRBV27 and TRBJ1-1; D remains unclear. CDR1 and CDR2 (germline): MNHEY, SMNVEV (reference sequence). This CDR3 comprises 13 residues. V was shortened by 4 bases and J by 3 bases, with 9 bases between the two germline ends.

The chain joins TRBV5-4 to TRBJ2-7; maybe TRBD2 (6 bases). This CDR3 is 14 amino acids long. Trimming pared 5 bases from V and 0 bases from J, leaving 12 bases between. CDR1 is SGHNT, CDR2 YYREEE, per germline (reference sequence). Written as DNA, the CDR3 is TGTGCCAGCAGACCGGGACTGAGCTCCTACGAGCAGTACTTC. It translates to CASRPGLSSYEQYF.

The chain combines TRBV5-1 with TRBJ2-4; tentative D call: TRBD2 (6 bases). Looked up from germline, CDR1 is SGHRS and CDR2 is YFSETQ. The ends were cut back, 2 bases at V and 7 bases at J, with 13 bases in the middle. The CDR3 loop spans 14 amino acids. This chain's CDR3 is CASSLLAGRNIQYF. CDR3 DNA sequence: TGCGCCAGCAGCTTATTGGCAGGGAGGAACATTCAGTACTTC.

The chain couples TRBV5-1 to TRBJ1-5; possible D gene TRBD1, 5 bases. From germline, CDR1 is SGHRS and CDR2 YFSETQ. The ends were cut back, 0 bases at V and 5 bases at J, with 9 bases in the middle. This CDR3 spans 14 amino acids. The CDR3 loop reads CASSLAVGDQPQHF. The CDR3 bases are TGCGCCAGCAGCTTGGCTGTGGGGGATCAGCCCCAGCATTTT.

The chain is built from TRBV6-5 and TRBJ2-2; D gene unclear. CDR1 and CDR2 (germline): MNHEY, SVGAGI. The CDR3 totals 14 residues. Trimming removed 0 bases at V and 2 bases at J, with 4 bases between. CDR3 in amino acids: CASSYSPNTGELFF. CDR3 sequence (DNA): TGTGCCAGCAGTTACTCACCCAACACCGGGGAGCTGTTTTTT.

The chain links TRBV5-4 to TRBJ1-4; 8 bases are a match to TRBD1. The CDR3 consists of 14 residues. Trimming cost V 4 bases and J 8 bases; bases outside gene matches: 7. Germline V lookup: CDR1 SGHNT, CDR2 YYREEE (reference sequence). The CDR3 reads CASSGADRGEKLFF. The CDR3 nucleotides read TGTGCCAGCAGCGGAGCTGACAGGGGAGAAAAACTGTTTTTT.

This rearrangement joins TRBV4-1 to TRBJ1-1; TRBD1 might be the D (5 bases). Trimming removed 4 bases at V and 4 bases at J, with 7 bases between. The CDR3 covers 12 residues. Germline lookup yields CDR1 MGHRA and CDR2 YSYEKL. The CDR3 sequence: CASSRGTTEAFF. The CDR3 nucleotides are TGCGCCAGCAGCCGAGGGACCACTGAAGCTTTCTTT.

J is TRBJ1-1 and V is TRBV5-1, with D perhaps TRBD1 (5 bases). The CDR3 is 14 residues long. V was shortened by 4 bases and J by 4 bases, with 14 bases between the two germline ends. Germline V lookup: CDR1 SGHRS, CDR2 YFSETQ. CDR3 region: CASSPIAGSTEAFF. In DNA form, the CDR3 reads TGCGCCAGCAGCCCCATAGCAGGGAGCACTGAAGCTTTCTTT.

This chain uses TRBV6-5 with TRBJ2-7, with a tentative D call TRBD2 (6 bases). Per germline, CDR1 MNHEY and CDR2 SVGAGI. The CDR3 consists of 15 residues. Trimming took 0 bases from V and 0 from J, leaving 9 bases between them. The chain's CDR3 is CASSYSRTTSYEQYF. CDR3 sequence (DNA): TGTGCCAGCAGTTACTCCCGGACTACCTCCTACGAGCAGTACTTC.

Concerning this clone: An end of the junction differs from the germline gene, which may be a read error. The CDR3 region is CASSDSGGIYEKLFF. CDR3 DNA sequence: TGTGCCAGCAGTGACTCGGGGGGCATCTATGAAAAACTGTTTTTT. The J gene is TRBJ1-4, the V gene TRBV6-5; D perhaps matches TRBD1 (6 bases). Germline CDR1 is MNHEY and CDR2 is SVGAGI. This CDR3 is 15 amino acids long.